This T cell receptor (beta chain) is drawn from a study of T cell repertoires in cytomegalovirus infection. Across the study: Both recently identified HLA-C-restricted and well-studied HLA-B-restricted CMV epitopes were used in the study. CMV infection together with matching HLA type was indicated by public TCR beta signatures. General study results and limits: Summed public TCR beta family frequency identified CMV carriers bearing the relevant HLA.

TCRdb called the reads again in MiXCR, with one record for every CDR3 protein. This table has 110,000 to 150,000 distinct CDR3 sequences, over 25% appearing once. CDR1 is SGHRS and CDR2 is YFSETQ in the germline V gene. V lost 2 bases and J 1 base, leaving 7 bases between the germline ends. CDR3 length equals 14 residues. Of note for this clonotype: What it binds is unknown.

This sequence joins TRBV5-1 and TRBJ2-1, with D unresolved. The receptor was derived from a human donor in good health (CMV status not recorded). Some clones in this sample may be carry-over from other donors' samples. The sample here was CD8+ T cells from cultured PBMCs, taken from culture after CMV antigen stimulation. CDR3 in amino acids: CASSLAQSYNEQFF. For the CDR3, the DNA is TGCGCCAGCAGCTTAGCACAGTCCTACAATGAGCAGTTCTTC.